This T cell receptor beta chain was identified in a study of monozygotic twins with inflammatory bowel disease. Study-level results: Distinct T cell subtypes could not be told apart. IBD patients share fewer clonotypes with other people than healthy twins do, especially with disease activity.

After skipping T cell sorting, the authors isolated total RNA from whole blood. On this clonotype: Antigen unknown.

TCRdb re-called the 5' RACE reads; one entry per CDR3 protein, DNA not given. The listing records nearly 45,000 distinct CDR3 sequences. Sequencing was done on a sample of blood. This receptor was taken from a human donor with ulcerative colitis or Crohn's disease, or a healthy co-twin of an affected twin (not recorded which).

CDR3 amino acids: CASSQSAATDTQYF. V is TRBV4-2 and J is TRBJ2-3. CDR3 length equals 14 residues. The germline V gene encodes CDR1 LGHNA and CDR2 YNFKEQ.